The rows below give T cell receptor beta chains drawn from one sample of a study of T-cell memory formation after mild COVID-19. Via MiXCR, TCRdb re-called the 5' RACE reads, giving one row per CDR3 protein. The sample lists under 200,000 distinct CDR3 sequences, about a third occurring once. The specimen sequenced was PBMCs or a T cell subset sorted from them (not recorded which). These receptors all come from an adult woman who had mild COVID-19 (a few samples of this study predate the infection). Cell type and time point are not known. The conserved cysteine and the conserved F or W are not part of the CDR3 here. A D gene is named only where the DNA matches it firmly. The size entry is marked missing in some rows and otherwise reads once, few, many or a size class.

v_call d_call clone_size cdr3_aa
TRBV7-9 NA few ASSFFTEDGYT
TRBV30 NA few ASGLGVTTSTEAF
TRBV11-2 NA NA ASKPLRGLRYEQF
TRBV6-2/TRBV6-3 NA NA ASSPRSDTQY
TRBV7-9 NA NA ASSLVSTVGKLF
TRBV9 NA few ASNDHNTDTQY
TRBV29-1 NA few SVAGQGGTQY
TRBV7-9 NA NA ASSLGTTKNIQY
TRBV9 NA few ASSVALWGSPDSGANVLT
TRBV6-2/TRBV6-3 TRBD1 few ASSIRDRSLYNEQF
TRBV2 NA NA ASSEDRSSYNEQF
TRBV5-1 NA NA ASSLGAALGGADTQY
TRBV7-8 TRBD1 few ASSLSAGGGGGSPLH
TRBV7-8 TRBD1 few ASSSYRGLGETQY
TRBV7-9 TRBD1 NA ATSWDRGSEAF
TRBV5-1 NA NA ASSLLGASNQPQH
TRBV5-1 TRBD1 few ASSPIRDRPNTGELF
TRBV18 TRBD1 NA ASSPGRGYTEAF
TRBV19 NA NA ATRGGIPDTQY
TRBV25-1 TRBD1 few ASSETGGVKTQY
TRBV7-8 TRBD2 few ASSRGLAGGYNEQF
TRBV2 NA NA ASSGRVTADTQY
TRBV4-1 NA few ASSQDQWSNTGELF
TRBV6-6 TRBD2 NA ASAPTGLGIYNEQF
TRBV12-3/TRBV12-4 TRBD2 few ASSPGGGYNEQF
TRBV7-9 TRBD2 NA ASRIGGSWGDTQY
TRBV21-1 NA few ATYGTGGRATNEKLF
TRBV20-1 NA NA SARRLLAGIVSREQY
TRBV20-1 TRBD2 NA SAMGVGGEVTDTQY
TRBV7-9 NA once ATGGQPETQY
TRBV29-1 NA few SVGPGGRSYEQY
TRBV20-1 NA few SASGPVGNTIY
TRBV12-3/TRBV12-4 NA few ASSLFVLSSYNEQF
TRBV20-1 NA few SAREGGKNIQY
TRBV12-3/TRBV12-4 NA NA ASSSLGENEQF
TRBV7-8 NA few ASSLAPRGRTDTQY
TRBV6-5 TRBD1 few ASSYGGQGTDTQY
TRBV6-2/TRBV6-3 TRBD2 NA ASSAPHSGGLNTQY
TRBV29-1 TRBD1 few SVERSGGYEQY
TRBV7-6 TRBD1 NA ASSLQDRGGNYGYT
TRBV24-1 TRBD2 few ATKTSGSSYSYEQY
TRBV6-1 NA few ASIGGGGPQETQY
TRBV7-2 TRBD2 few ASSDGPATSGITVPLTDTQY
TRBV21-1 NA few ASSKTYEQY
TRBV7-7 TRBD2 NA ASSRTSGSGDTQY
TRBV20-1 NA NA SARGTFYNEQF
TRBV12-3/TRBV12-4 TRBD1 NA ASSLGRQGGAGELF
TRBV5-1 TRBD1 NA ASSLGDRGVGNTEAF
TRBV29-1 NA few SVVTLTDTQY
TRBV5-1 NA NA ASSPGTGYTGYGYT